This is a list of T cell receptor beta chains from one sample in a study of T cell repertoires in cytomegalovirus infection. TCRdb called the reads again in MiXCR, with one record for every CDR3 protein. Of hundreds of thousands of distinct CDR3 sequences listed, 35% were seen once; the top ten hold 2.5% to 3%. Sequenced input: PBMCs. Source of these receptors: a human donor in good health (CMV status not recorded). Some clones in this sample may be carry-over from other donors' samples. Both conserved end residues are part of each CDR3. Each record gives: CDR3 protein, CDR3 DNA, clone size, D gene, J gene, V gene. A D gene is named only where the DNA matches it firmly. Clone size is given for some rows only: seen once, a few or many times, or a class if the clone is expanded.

cdr3_aa: CASRLGLGSTYEQYF; cdr3_nt: TGTGCCAGCAGGTTAGGACTAGGAAGTACCTACGAGCAGTACTTC; clone_size: few; d_call: TRBD2; j_call: TRBJ2-7; v_call: TRBV7-2
cdr3_aa: CASSYSWDSCSNQPQHF; cdr3_nt: TGTGCCAGCAGTTACTCGTGGGACAGTTGCTCCAATCAGCCCCAGCATTTT; clone_size: NA; d_call: TRBD1; j_call: TRBJ1-5; v_call: TRBV6-5
cdr3_aa: CASSFLGGYTF; cdr3_nt: TGTGCCAGCAGCTTCCTTGGTGGCTACACCTTC; clone_size: many; d_call: NA; j_call: TRBJ1-2; v_call: TRBV6-5
cdr3_aa: CASRLDRAVNEKLFF; cdr3_nt: TGTGCCAGCAGACTGGACAGGGCGGTTAATGAAAAACTGTTTTTT; clone_size: many; d_call: TRBD1; j_call: TRBJ1-4; v_call: TRBV7-2
cdr3_aa: CASAFGVAGRDTEAFF; cdr3_nt: TGTGCCAGCGCCTTCGGTGTGGCAGGGAGAGACACTGAAGCTTTCTTT; clone_size: once; d_call: NA; j_call: TRBJ1-1; v_call: TRBV7-2
cdr3_aa: CASSFQASGWRAPSSYNEQFF; cdr3_nt: TGTGCCAGCAGCTTTCAGGCTAGCGGGTGGCGGGCCCCCAGCTCCTACAATGAGCAGTTCTTC; clone_size: few; d_call: TRBD2; j_call: TRBJ2-1; v_call: TRBV7-2
cdr3_aa: CASTGQSSNQPQHF; cdr3_nt: TGTGCCAGTACCGGACAGTCTAGCAATCAGCCCCAGCATTTT; clone_size: few; d_call: NA; j_call: TRBJ1-5; v_call: TRBV19
cdr3_aa: CASPRGGGNAEAFF; cdr3_nt: TGTGCCAGTCCTCGAGGTGGGGGCAACGCTGAAGCTTTCTTT; clone_size: NA; d_call: NA; j_call: TRBJ1-1; v_call: TRBV2
cdr3_aa: CASSPRTSGAYEQYF; cdr3_nt: TGTGCCAGCAGCCCACGGACTAGCGGGGCCTACGAGCAGTACTTC; clone_size: few; d_call: TRBD2; j_call: TRBJ2-7; v_call: TRBV7-2
cdr3_aa: CASTQSIPGTEAFF; cdr3_nt: TGTGCCAGCACTCAGAGCATCCCGGGGACTGAAGCTTTCTTT; clone_size: NA; d_call: NA; j_call: TRBJ1-1; v_call: TRBV6-5
cdr3_aa: CASSLRDRFTDTQYF; cdr3_nt: TGTGCCAGCTCCCTCCGGGACAGGTTCACAGATACGCAGTATTTT; clone_size: NA; d_call: TRBD1; j_call: TRBJ2-3; v_call: TRBV12-3/TRBV12-4
cdr3_aa: CASSQVPGQNTEAFF; cdr3_nt: TGCGCCAGCAGCCAAGTCCCAGGGCAGAACACTGAAGCTTTCTTT; clone_size: few; d_call: NA; j_call: TRBJ1-1; v_call: TRBV4-1
cdr3_aa: CAISGQYLQETQYF; cdr3_nt: TGTGCCATCAGTGGCCAATACCTACAAGAGACCCAGTACTTC; clone_size: NA; d_call: NA; j_call: TRBJ2-5; v_call: TRBV10-3
cdr3_aa: CASASLDLGYGYTF; cdr3_nt: TGTGCCAGCGCCTCCCTCGATCTTGGCTATGGCTACACCTTC; clone_size: NA; d_call: NA; j_call: TRBJ1-2; v_call: TRBV6-6
cdr3_aa: CAAQGSNTGELFF; cdr3_nt: TGTGCCGCCCAGGGGTCTAACACCGGGGAGCTGTTTTTT; clone_size: NA; d_call: NA; j_call: TRBJ2-2; v_call: TRBV25-1
cdr3_aa: CSAFAPSNTEAFF; cdr3_nt: TGCAGTGCCTTCGCCCCATCGAACACTGAAGCTTTCTTT; clone_size: NA; d_call: NA; j_call: TRBJ1-1; v_call: TRBV20-1
cdr3_aa: CSAIRLAGPSYEQYF; cdr3_nt: TGCAGTGCTATTCGACTAGCGGGCCCTTCCTACGAGCAGTACTTC; clone_size: NA; d_call: TRBD2; j_call: TRBJ2-7; v_call: TRBV20-1
cdr3_aa: CASSLAIQNEQFF; cdr3_nt: TGTGCCAGCAGCTTAGCGATTCAGAATGAGCAGTTCTTC; clone_size: few; d_call: NA; j_call: TRBJ2-1; v_call: TRBV7-9
cdr3_aa: CSVLQTGIEFF; cdr3_nt: TGCAGCGTCCTCCAGACAGGGATAGAGTTCTTC; clone_size: NA; d_call: TRBD1; j_call: TRBJ2-1; v_call: TRBV29-1
cdr3_aa: CASSKFGTDTQYF; cdr3_nt: TGTGCCAGCAGCAAGTTTGGCACAGATACGCAGTATTTT; clone_size: NA; d_call: NA; j_call: TRBJ2-3; v_call: TRBV13
cdr3_aa: CASSISGPSSGYGYTF; cdr3_nt: TGTGCCAGTAGTATATCTGGACCCTCTTCGGGCTATGGCTACACCTTC; clone_size: NA; d_call: NA; j_call: TRBJ1-2; v_call: TRBV19
cdr3_aa: CASSFSGPLTKNIQYF; cdr3_nt: TGTGCCAGCAGCTTCAGCGGTCCTTTAACCAAAAACATTCAGTACTTC; clone_size: NA; d_call: NA; j_call: TRBJ2-4; v_call: TRBV7-2
cdr3_aa: CSSSPRTGTDTQYF; cdr3_nt: TGTTCCAGCAGCCCGAGGACAGGCACAGATACGCAGTATTTT; clone_size: NA; d_call: NA; j_call: TRBJ2-3; v_call: TRBV7-2
cdr3_aa: CASSEREETGNEQFF; cdr3_nt: TGTGCCAGCAGTGAGCGGGAGGAAACAGGGAATGAGCAGTTCTTC; clone_size: NA; d_call: TRBD2; j_call: TRBJ2-1; v_call: TRBV6-1
cdr3_aa: CASSLGGGQGFSGELFF; cdr3_nt: TGTGCTAGCAGCTTAGGAGGCGGACAGGGTTTCTCCGGGGAGCTGTTTTTT; clone_size: NA; d_call: TRBD1; j_call: TRBJ2-2; v_call: TRBV7-7
cdr3_aa: CASRGQRYLNTEAFF; cdr3_nt: TGTGCCAGCAGGGGACAGCGATATCTGAACACTGAAGCTTTCTTT; clone_size: NA; d_call: TRBD1; j_call: TRBJ1-1; v_call: TRBV28
cdr3_aa: CASSYSASGTQETQYF; cdr3_nt: TGTGCCAGCAGTTACTCGGCTAGCGGGACTCAAGAGACCCAGTACTTC; clone_size: NA; d_call: TRBD2; j_call: TRBJ2-5; v_call: TRBV6-2/TRBV6-3
cdr3_aa: CASSFRGISYEQYF; cdr3_nt: TGCGCCAGCAGCTTCAGGGGGATCTCCTACGAGCAGTACTTC; clone_size: NA; d_call: TRBD1; j_call: TRBJ2-7; v_call: TRBV5-1
cdr3_aa: CASSIGERREQYF; cdr3_nt: TGTGCCAGTAGTATAGGTGAGCGCCGCGAGCAGTACTTC; clone_size: few; d_call: NA; j_call: TRBJ2-7; v_call: TRBV19
cdr3_aa: CASSQTNRHPRYTF; cdr3_nt: TGTGCCAGCAGCCAAACGAACAGACACCCTCGCTACACCTTC; clone_size: NA; d_call: NA; j_call: TRBJ1-2; v_call: TRBV7-2
cdr3_aa: CASTLLRGLVGFDGAEAFF; cdr3_nt: TGTGCCAGCACCCTTCTAAGGGGCCTCGTTGGATTCGATGGCGCTGAAGCTTTCTTT; clone_size: NA; d_call: NA; j_call: TRBJ1-1; v_call: TRBV5-5